These T cell receptor beta chains were read from a single sample in a study of HIV-infected patients and healthy controls. TCRdb reanalysed the 5' RACE reads using MiXCR and keeps one entry per CDR3 protein. The table records roughly 18,000 distinct CDR3 sequences, approximately 16% of them present only once. The source material was CD8+ T cells from blood. These receptors were collected from a human donor in good health. Each CDR3 is given with its conserved first and last residue. The order of the fields is D gene, clone size, V gene, CDR3 protein. The D gene is left open where the match is weak. Not all rows give a size; the values are once, few, many and, for expanded clones, a class.

d_call: TRBD1
clone_size: many
v_call: TRBV12-3/TRBV12-4
cdr3_aa: CASSSGTGGINTQYF

d_call: -
clone_size: many
v_call: TRBV6-2/TRBV6-3
cdr3_aa: CATAQGNTEAFF

d_call: TRBD1
clone_size: medium-sized
v_call: TRBV20-1
cdr3_aa: CSARSGGDQYEQYF

d_call: TRBD2
clone_size: many
v_call: TRBV9
cdr3_aa: CASSASTSDIPYEQYF

d_call: TRBD2
clone_size: few
v_call: TRBV11-2
cdr3_aa: CASREPLAGEETQYF

d_call: -
clone_size: -
v_call: TRBV15
cdr3_aa: CATGGMDQPQHF

d_call: -
clone_size: many
v_call: TRBV11-2
cdr3_aa: CASSLGNRSNQPQHF

d_call: -
clone_size: few
v_call: TRBV13
cdr3_aa: CASSLGPGQQQETQYF

d_call: -
clone_size: few
v_call: TRBV19
cdr3_aa: CASSREYRQSAEQYF

d_call: -
clone_size: few
v_call: TRBV30
cdr3_aa: CAWSLVSGQPQHF

d_call: TRBD2
clone_size: few
v_call: TRBV7-2
cdr3_aa: CASSSKRGYEQYF

d_call: TRBD1
clone_size: -
v_call: TRBV18
cdr3_aa: CASSVMDGQGASGELFF

d_call: -
clone_size: many
v_call: TRBV9
cdr3_aa: CASSVGHINTEAFF

d_call: -
clone_size: medium-sized
v_call: TRBV7-2
cdr3_aa: CASSPPHKDEQFF

d_call: -
clone_size: many
v_call: TRBV5-4
cdr3_aa: CASTLGNEQFF

d_call: -
clone_size: many
v_call: TRBV28
cdr3_aa: CASSLIPDEQFF

d_call: TRBD1
clone_size: many
v_call: TRBV20-1
cdr3_aa: CSASRTGDLQETQYF

d_call: TRBD1
clone_size: once
v_call: TRBV14
cdr3_aa: CASSQLNRRDSSTDTQYF

d_call: -
clone_size: many
v_call: TRBV19
cdr3_aa: CASSSRTVGNTEAFF

d_call: -
clone_size: -
v_call: TRBV4-3
cdr3_aa: CASSQDDTRGDNSPLHF

d_call: -
clone_size: -
v_call: TRBV7-2
cdr3_aa: CASHLWHTPSWGLTEAFF

d_call: -
clone_size: few
v_call: TRBV18
cdr3_aa: CASSRTVLDPNTGELFF

d_call: TRBD1
clone_size: many
v_call: TRBV13
cdr3_aa: CASSLAGGDRDPSEQYF

d_call: -
clone_size: many
v_call: TRBV7-9
cdr3_aa: CASSPPDPDSAYNEQFF

d_call: -
clone_size: many
v_call: TRBV6-8
cdr3_aa: CASSPDATANPINSPLHF

d_call: TRBD2
clone_size: many
v_call: TRBV19
cdr3_aa: CASSLGLAEFYEQYF

d_call: -
clone_size: few
v_call: TRBV30
cdr3_aa: CAWSGVGYTF

d_call: -
clone_size: -
v_call: TRBV28
cdr3_aa: CASSLQGSEQYF

d_call: -
clone_size: few
v_call: TRBV4-1
cdr3_aa: CASSQYAGVGQGGYEQYF

d_call: -
clone_size: many
v_call: TRBV6-2/TRBV6-3
cdr3_aa: CASSYDGDYNEQFF

d_call: -
clone_size: many
v_call: TRBV15
cdr3_aa: CATSISLATREADTQYF

d_call: -
clone_size: few
v_call: TRBV24-1
cdr3_aa: CATSDLMDEQFF

d_call: -
clone_size: few
v_call: TRBV7-2
cdr3_aa: CASSSLRSEQYF

d_call: -
clone_size: few
v_call: TRBV7-2
cdr3_aa: CASSLHGVHYSTDTQYF

d_call: -
clone_size: few
v_call: TRBV29-1
cdr3_aa: CSVEGTGNEQFF

d_call: -
clone_size: many
v_call: TRBV3-1
cdr3_aa: CASSQSTYGYGRPDTQYF

d_call: -
clone_size: -
v_call: TRBV9
cdr3_aa: CASSASWGKAFF

d_call: -
clone_size: -
v_call: TRBV6-2/TRBV6-3
cdr3_aa: CASSAVGLNTEAFF

d_call: TRBD2
clone_size: -
v_call: TRBV29-1
cdr3_aa: CSVVRRTYGRLAGASTDTQYF

d_call: TRBD1
clone_size: few
v_call: TRBV5-1
cdr3_aa: CASSSTDTGGAGETQYF

d_call: -
clone_size: few
v_call: TRBV4-1
cdr3_aa: CASRGTDSNNQPQHF

d_call: TRBD1
clone_size: many
v_call: TRBV5-1
cdr3_aa: CASSPGQEEADGYTF

d_call: -
clone_size: few
v_call: TRBV29-1
cdr3_aa: CSVEKGVSTEAFF

d_call: -
clone_size: -
v_call: TRBV7-9
cdr3_aa: CASSLAVPGHSEQYF

d_call: -
clone_size: -
v_call: TRBV19
cdr3_aa: CASSTGPYEQYF

d_call: TRBD1
clone_size: many
v_call: TRBV6-2/TRBV6-3
cdr3_aa: CASSYGEGARYEQFF

d_call: -
clone_size: -
v_call: TRBV14
cdr3_aa: CASSSGTANNEQFF